These T cell receptor beta chains were read from a single sample in a study of siplizumab effects on memory and regulatory T cells. Assay used: immunoSEQ multiplex PCR; TCRdb lists only in-frame clones, some missing. The sample yields more than 13,000 clones, over 40% seen once. For these receptors, no antigen is known. The sequencing input was CFSE-low (dividing) CD4+ T cells sorted from an allogeneic mixed lymphocyte reaction. The receptors come from a human donor in good health; the cells came from an allogeneic mixed lymphocyte reaction. Some clones in this sample may be carry-over from other donors' samples. Both conserved end residues are part of each CDR3. A D gene is named only where the DNA matches it firmly. Clone size is given for some rows only: seen once, a few or many times, or a class if the clone is expanded.

cdr3_nt	cdr3_aa	j_call	clone_size	v_call	d_call	cdr3_length
TGTGCCAGCAGTTTAGGGGCAAGCACTGAAGCTTTCTTT	CASSLGASTEAFF	TRBJ1-1	-	TRBV28	-	13
TGTGCCAGCAGTTACTCAGGGGCTGGAAACACCATATATTTT	CASSYSGAGNTIYF	TRBJ1-3	few	TRBV6-6	-	14
TGTGCCAGCAGCTTGGGCCACCGGGACAGGAGCTATGGCTACACCTTC	CASSLGHRDRSYGYTF	TRBJ1-2	-	TRBV5-4	TRBD1	16
TGTGCCAGTAGATCAAGAATGAACACTGAAGCTTTCTTT	CASRSRMNTEAFF	TRBJ1-1	-	TRBV19	-	13
TGTGCCAGCAGTTACTTTAGGGCAGATACGCAGTATTTT	CASSYFRADTQYF	TRBJ2-3	-	TRBV6-5	-	13
TGTGCCAGCAGTCCTGGGTGGAGGAGCACCGGGGAGCTGTTTTTT	CASSPGWRSTGELFF	TRBJ2-2	medium-sized	TRBV27	-	15
TGTGCCACCCCTCAGGGAACGATCGGAGAGACCCAGTACTTC	CATPQGTIGETQYF	TRBJ2-5	few	TRBV6-8	-	14
TGTGCCAGCAGTTACCCCACAGGGAACTATGGCTACACCTTC	CASSYPTGNYGYTF	TRBJ1-2	-	TRBV6-5	-	14
TGTGCCAGCAGCTTATCACTAGCGGCCTCCTACGAGCAGTACTTC	CASSLSLAASYEQYF	TRBJ2-7	-	TRBV7-8	TRBD2	15
TGTGCCAGCAGTTTAGGGACTAGCGGGAGTCGTGAGCAGTTCTTC	CASSLGTSGSREQFF	TRBJ2-1	-	TRBV6-5	TRBD2	15
TGTGCCACCAGCCTAGCGGGAAAGTACAATGAGCAGTTCTTC	CATSLAGKYNEQFF	TRBJ2-1	medium-sized	TRBV15	TRBD2	14
TGTGCCAGCAGCTTATATTCGAACACTGAAGCTTTCTTT	CASSLYSNTEAFF	TRBJ1-1	-	TRBV7-9	-	13
TGTGCCAGCAGGGATCCGGGACAGGGTACTTCACCCCTCCACTTT	CASRDPGQGTSPLHF	TRBJ1-6	-	TRBV27	TRBD1	15
TGTGCCAGCAGTGTTTCAGGGTACTATGGCTACACCTTC	CASSVSGYYGYTF	TRBJ1-2	few	TRBV25-1	-	13
TGTGCCAGCTCAACTAACGTCGGTGCTGGGGAGCAGTACTTC	CASSTNVGAGEQYF	TRBJ2-7	medium-sized	TRBV11-2	-	14
TGCGCCAGCAGGGACGGACCCGTCTCTGGAAACACCATATATTTT	CASRDGPVSGNTIYF	TRBJ1-3	few	TRBV10-2	-	15
TGTGCCAGTAGTACGAGTACCCTAGGAGGGGAGCAGTACTTC	CASSTSTLGGEQYF	TRBJ2-7	medium-sized	TRBV19	-	14
TGTGCCAGCTGGGTAGCGGGAAGGTACGAGCAGTACTTC	CASWVAGRYEQYF	TRBJ2-7	-	TRBV5-5	TRBD2	13
TGTGCCAGTAGTATTTTCTTCGGGGTTGGAAGCAATCAGCCCCAGCATTTT	CASSIFFGVGSNQPQHF	TRBJ1-5	few	TRBV19	-	17
TGTGCCAGCAGCTGGTCGGACAAGCCCCAGCATTTT	CASSWSDKPQHF	TRBJ1-5	few	TRBV7-9	-	12
TGTGCCAGCAGGCTTTTCTATCTTAGCTACGAGCAGTACTTC	CASRLFYLSYEQYF	TRBJ2-7	-	TRBV2	-	14
TGTGCCAGCAGCTTTCTAGCGTATGACACCGGGGAGCTGTTTTTT	CASSFLAYDTGELFF	TRBJ2-2	few	TRBV11-2	-	15
TGTGCCACCAGCCCAAGGCTCCAGCAGGTCTACGAGCAGTACTTC	CATSPRLQQVYEQYF	TRBJ2-7	-	TRBV15	-	15
TGTGCCAGCAGCCCCCGGCTTAGCGCCGAAGGGGAGACCCAGTACTTC	CASSPRLSAEGETQYF	TRBJ2-5	once	TRBV7-8	-	16
TGCGCCAGCAGCTTCATTAGCGGGAGGGCCTTCAATGAGCAGTTCTTC	CASSFISGRAFNEQFF	TRBJ2-1	-	TRBV5-1	TRBD2	16
TGCAGCGTGGGAGCACAGGGAACTAATGAAAAACTGTTTTTT	CSVGAQGTNEKLFF	TRBJ1-4	-	TRBV29-1	-	14
TGTGCCTGGACTAGAATCACAGATACGCAGTATTTT	CAWTRITDTQYF	TRBJ2-3	-	TRBV30	-	12
TGTGCCAGCAGCTTTCCGATGGAGACCCAGTACTTC	CASSFPMETQYF	TRBJ2-5	-	TRBV7-2	-	12
TGTGCCAGCAGCTTAGTAGGCCTAGCGGGAGGCACAGATACGCAGTATTTT	CASSLVGLAGGTDTQYF	TRBJ2-3	-	TRBV11-2	TRBD2	17
TGTGCCAGTCGGACTAGCGGGACGGTAAATGAGCAGTTCTTC	CASRTSGTVNEQFF	TRBJ2-1	-	TRBV6-1	TRBD2	14
TGTGCCAGCAGCAAACTAGCGGGAGACCGTACCGGGGAGCTGTTTTTT	CASSKLAGDRTGELFF	TRBJ2-2	few	TRBV21-1	-	16
TGTGCCAGCAGTTTACCGGACAGGGCATTATACGAGCAGTACTTC	CASSLPDRALYEQYF	TRBJ2-7	-	TRBV28	TRBD1	15
TGTGCCAGCAGCTTTCGACTAGCGGGAAACTACGAGCAGTACTTC	CASSFRLAGNYEQYF	TRBJ2-7	-	TRBV5-4	TRBD2	15
TGTGCCAGCAGCCAAGTAGCGGGAGGGGTATACAATGAGCAGTTCTTC	CASSQVAGGVYNEQFF	TRBJ2-1	once	TRBV5-8	TRBD2	16
TGTGCCAGCACCGCGGAGCTAGCGGACTCCTACGAGCAGTACTTC	CASTAELADSYEQYF	TRBJ2-7	-	TRBV11-2	TRBD2	15
TGCGCCAGCAGCTCACTACTAGCGCCGCAAGAGACCCAGTACTTC	CASSSLLAPQETQYF	TRBJ2-5	-	TRBV5-1	TRBD2	15
TGTGCCAGCTCACCACGTTCTAGCTCGACCTACAATGAGCAGTTCTTC	CASSPRSSSTYNEQFF	TRBJ2-1	few	TRBV18	-	16
TGTGCCACAGGGGGCGGGAGAAGTACCGGGGAGCTGTTTTTT	CATGGGRSTGELFF	TRBJ2-2	few	TRBV10-3	-	14
TGTGCCAGCAGCTCACAGCTATACCCTCCCTACGAGCAGTACTTC	CASSSQLYPPYEQYF	TRBJ2-7	-	TRBV5-4	-	15
TGTGCCACCAGCAGAGATCCTACAGGCTACGAGCAGTACTTC	CATSRDPTGYEQYF	TRBJ2-7	few	TRBV15	-	14
TGCGCCAGCAGCTTGGGACAGTACCAAGAGACCCAGTACTTC	CASSLGQYQETQYF	TRBJ2-5	-	TRBV5-1	-	14
TGTGCTAGTGGTCGAAACTCCTACAATGAGCAGTTCTTC	CASGRNSYNEQFF	TRBJ2-1	few	TRBV12-5	-	13
TGCAGCGTTGAGGAGGGAGGCATTGGAAACACCATATATTTT	CSVEEGGIGNTIYF	TRBJ1-3	few	TRBV29-1	-	14
TGCAGCGTTGACCAGGGGGGAAGCACTGAAGCTTTCTTT	CSVDQGGSTEAFF	TRBJ1-1	few	TRBV29-1	TRBD1	13
TGTGCCAGCAGCTCGACCGGGACTGCGGGGGAGACCCAGTACTTC	CASSSTGTAGETQYF	TRBJ2-5	-	TRBV7-3	-	15
TGCAGCGTTGGTGTTTCAGGGTTCGGGAACACTGAAGCTTTCTTT	CSVGVSGFGNTEAFF	TRBJ1-1	-	TRBV29-1	-	15
TGTGCCAGCAGCTTGGCGGGATTCGGCACAGATACGCAGTATTTT	CASSLAGFGTDTQYF	TRBJ2-3	medium-sized	TRBV7-9	-	15
TGTGCCAGCACCTTAACCGGGACAGAATACAATGAGCAGTTCTTC	CASTLTGTEYNEQFF	TRBJ2-1	-	TRBV2	TRBD1	15
TGTGCCAGCAGCGTAACCTGGGGACTTGGATACAATGAGCAGTTCTTC	CASSVTWGLGYNEQFF	TRBJ2-1	-	TRBV9	-	16
TGTGCCAGCAGCTTCACCGGGGAGCTGTTTTTT	CASSFTGELFF	TRBJ2-2	-	TRBV14	-	11
TGTGCCAGCAGCTTGTATGGGAGCTCCTACAATGAGCAGTTCTTC	CASSLYGSSYNEQFF	TRBJ2-1	-	TRBV5-5	-	15
TGTGCCAGCAGCCCACAGGGGGCGGCCTACGAGCAGTACTTC	CASSPQGAAYEQYF	TRBJ2-7	-	TRBV9	TRBD1	14
TGCGCCAGCAGCTCCGGACTATCCCATGGGGTTCTTTCCAATGAGCAGTTCTTC	CASSSGLSHGVLSNEQFF	TRBJ2-1	-	TRBV4-1	-	18
TGTGCCAGCAGCTTAAATCAGAGGGATGAGCAGTTCTTC	CASSLNQRDEQFF	TRBJ2-1	-	TRBV11-3	-	13
TGTGCCAGCAGCCAAGATTCCCCGACTAGCGGTGAGACCCAGTACTTC	CASSQDSPTSGETQYF	TRBJ2-5	-	TRBV5-5	TRBD2	16
TGTGCCAGTACCCCAGGGGCTGTTGACATTCAGTACTTC	CASTPGAVDIQYF	TRBJ2-4	-	TRBV19	-	13
TGTGCCAGCAGCTCGGGGGATTTTCCGAATACGCAGTATTTT	CASSSGDFPNTQYF	TRBJ2-3	-	TRBV7-3	-	14
TGTGCCAGCAGCTTAGGCCGAGCGGGAGGACGGGATGAGCAGTTCTTC	CASSLGRAGGRDEQFF	TRBJ2-1	-	TRBV7-6	TRBD2	16